This T cell receptor (beta chain) was identified during a study of blood T cell repertoires in COVID-19. Study background: Spain, Italy and the United States supplied samples that represented acute and convalescent COVID-19. T cells, B-cell-depleted T cells, or PBMCs supplied cDNA or gDNA.

In the authors' methods: Counts of nucleated cells, estimated from reference gene primer amplification, were obtained. Some clones are missing from TCRdb's copy, which holds only in-frame ones; the method was immunoSEQ multiplex PCR. From that table come the V and J calls and clone size; the DNA was used to work out D and trimming. The sample lists some 200,000 clones, approximately 90% occurring once. This receptor was taken from a woman in her 40s with acute or convalescent COVID-19. The sequenced material came from peripheral blood.

The CDR3, as DNA: TGTGCCAGCAGCAAAGCGCGGCGCTCTGGGGCCAACGTCCTGACTTTC. The encoded protein is CASSKARRSGANVLTF. This sequence joins TRBV21-1 and TRBJ2-6; the table calls TRBD2, which could not be checked here. TRBV21-1 is labeled a pseudogene. The CDR3 runs 16 residues.